This entry is about one TCR beta chain. The antigen is unknown. The data belong to a study of cytomegalovirus exposure and HLA in healthy donors. For the study at large: Membership in the Caucasian-associated ancestry cluster was found for approximately 85% of about 430 genotyped donors.

Researchers ran the PCR with 60 Vbeta and 13 Jbeta primers. The table came from immunoSEQ multiplex PCR; TCRdb's copy has only in-frame clones and leaves some out. The sample gives 100,000 to 150,000 clones, 60% to 75% of which show up once; about 2.7% is in the top ten. Study-level points and caveats: Association of a missense DCLRE1C variant with TCR beta V- and J-gene trimming was reported in a later analysis. Researchers reported that a few CMV-associated chains were confirmed in vitro as CMV antigen-specific. Rare sequences made up most TCRs, while some public TCRs were found in many donors.

This receptor was obtained from a woman aged 40 to 50 in good health and CMV-seropositive. The material sequenced was PBMCs.

CDR3 bases: TGCGCCAGCAGCTTGCGACAGGTTAACACTGAAGCTTTCTTT. Translation: CASSLRQVNTEAFF. The V call is TRBV5-1, the J call TRBJ1-1, with TRBD1 as a possible D gene (6 bases). Trimming cost V 1 base and J 2 bases, with 9 bases left between them. There are 14 residues in the CDR3. Germline V gives CDR1 SGHRS, CDR2 YFSETQ.